The TCR beta chain described here comes from a study of blood T cell repertoires in COVID-19. Study as a whole: Sites in the United States, Italy and Spain provided acute and convalescent COVID-19 samples. The cDNA or gDNA used as material had been derived from T cells, B-cell-depleted T cells, or PBMCs.

This CDR3 spans 16 amino acids. Trimming removed 4 bases from V and 0 bases from J; junction bases left unmatched: 7. Germline V gives CDR1 LGHDT, CDR2 YNNKEL (reference sequence). Data came from immunoSEQ multiplex PCR; TCRdb stores just in-frame clones and leaves some out. There are over 250,000 clones in the sample; 70% to 75% occur only once, and about 3.5% lies in the top ten. V usage is TRBV3-1 (or the pseudogene TRBV3-2) and J usage is TRBJ2-5; TRBD1 matches at 8 bases. This receptor was obtained from a woman of 80 years or more with acute or convalescent COVID-19. The material sequenced was peripheral blood. The DNA of the CDR3 is TGTGCCAGCAGCCCCGGAACAGGGGGATACCAAGAGACCCAGTACTTC. It codes for CASSPGTGGYQETQYF.